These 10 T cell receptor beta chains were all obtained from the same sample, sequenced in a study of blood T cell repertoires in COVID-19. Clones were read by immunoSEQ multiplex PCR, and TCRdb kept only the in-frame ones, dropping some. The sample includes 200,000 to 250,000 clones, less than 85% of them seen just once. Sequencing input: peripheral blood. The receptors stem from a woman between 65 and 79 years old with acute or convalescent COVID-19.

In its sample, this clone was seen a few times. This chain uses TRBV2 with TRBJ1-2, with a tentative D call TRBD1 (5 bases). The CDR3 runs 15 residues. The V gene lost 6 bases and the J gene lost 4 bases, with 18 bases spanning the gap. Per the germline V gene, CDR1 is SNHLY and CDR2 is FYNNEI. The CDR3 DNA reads TGTGCCAGCAGGGCAGACAGTTCCCTACTCTATGGCTACACCTTC. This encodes CASRADSSLLYGYTF.

DNA of the CDR3: TGTGCCAGCAGCACGGACAGGGGGCATATTACCGGGGAGCTGTTTTTT. This encodes CASSTDRGHITGELFF. The rearrangement joins TRBV5-8 to TRBJ2-2; 11 nucleotides line up with TRBD1. CDR1 and CDR2 (germline): SGHTS, YDEGEE. The CDR3 has 16 amino acids. V lost 4 bases to trimming and J lost 5 bases; unmatched junction nucleotides: 7.

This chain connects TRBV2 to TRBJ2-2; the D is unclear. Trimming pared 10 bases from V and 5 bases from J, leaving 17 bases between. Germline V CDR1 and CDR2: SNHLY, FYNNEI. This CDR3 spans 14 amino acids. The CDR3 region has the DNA TGTGCCACCTCGAGGCGGCAGTTTACCGGGGAGCTGTTTTTT. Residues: CATSRRQFTGELFF.

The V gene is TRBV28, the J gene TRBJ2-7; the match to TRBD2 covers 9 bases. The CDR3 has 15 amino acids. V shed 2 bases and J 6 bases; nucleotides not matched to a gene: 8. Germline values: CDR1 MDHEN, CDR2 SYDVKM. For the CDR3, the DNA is TGTGCCAGCAGTTTAGGGGGCAGCGGGGGGCTCGAGCAGTACTTC. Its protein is CASSLGGSGGLEQYF.

CDR3 bases: TGTGCCAGCAGCCCCGGGACAGATAATTCACCCCTCCACTTT. This codes for CASSPGTDNSPLHF. V gene TRBV28 combines with J gene TRBJ1-6; TRBD1 aligns across 7 bases. Losses at the gene ends were 6 bases for V and 5 bases for J; bases not matched to a gene: 4. CDR3 length equals 14 residues. Germline CDR1 is MDHEN and CDR2 is SYDVKM.

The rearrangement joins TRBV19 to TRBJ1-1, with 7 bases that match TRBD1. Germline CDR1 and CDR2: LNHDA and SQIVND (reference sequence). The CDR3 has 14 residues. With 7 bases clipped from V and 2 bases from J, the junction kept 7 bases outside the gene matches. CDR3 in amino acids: CASTPWDRNTEAFF. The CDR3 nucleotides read TGTGCCAGTACCCCTTGGGACAGAAACACTGAAGCTTTCTTT. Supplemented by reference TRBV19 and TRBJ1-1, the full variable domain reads DGGITQSPKYLFRKEGQNVTLSCEQNLNHDAMYWYRQDPGQGLRLIYYSQIVNDFQKGDIAEGYSVSREKKESFPLTVTSAQKNPTAFYLCASTPWDRNTEAFFGQGTRLTVV.

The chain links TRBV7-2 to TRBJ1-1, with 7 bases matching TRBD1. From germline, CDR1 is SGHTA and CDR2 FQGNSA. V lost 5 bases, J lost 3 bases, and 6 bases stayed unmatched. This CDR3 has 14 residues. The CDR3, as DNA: TGTGCCAGCAGCCTAGACAGGGTGGACACTGAAGCTTTCTTT. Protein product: CASSLDRVDTEAFF.

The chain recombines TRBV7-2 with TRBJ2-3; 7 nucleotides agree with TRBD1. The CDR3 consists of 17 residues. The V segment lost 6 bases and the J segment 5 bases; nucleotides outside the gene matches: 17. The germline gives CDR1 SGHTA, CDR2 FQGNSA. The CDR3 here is CASRIGSDRVGGDTQYF. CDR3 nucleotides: TGTGCCAGCAGGATAGGGAGCGACAGGGTCGGCGGAGATACGCAGTATTTT.

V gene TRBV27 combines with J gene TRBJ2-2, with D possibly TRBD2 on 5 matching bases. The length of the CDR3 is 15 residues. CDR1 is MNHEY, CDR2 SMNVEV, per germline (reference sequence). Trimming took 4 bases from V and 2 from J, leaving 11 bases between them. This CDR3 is CASSCISANTGELFF. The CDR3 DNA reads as TGTGCCAGCAGTTGCATTAGCGCAAACACCGGGGAGCTGTTTTTT.

The CDR3 loop is CASSQESLAGGGADTQYF. CDR3 in DNA: TGTGCCAGCAGCCAAGAATCCCTAGCGGGAGGGGGCGCAGATACGCAGTATTTT. The chain recombines TRBV3-1 (or the pseudogene TRBV3-2) with TRBJ2-3, with TRBD2 matching 12 bases. V lost 0 bases to trimming and J lost 4 bases; unmatched junction nucleotides: 8. CDR3 size: 18 residues. Germline assignment: CDR1 LGHDT and CDR2 YNNKEL (reference sequence).